This is a list of T cell receptor beta chains from one sample in a study of T cell repertoires in cytomegalovirus infection. Their target antigens are unknown. TCRdb used MiXCR to reprocess the reads, holding one entry per CDR3 protein. The sample yields fewer than 1,000,000 distinct CDR3 sequences, roughly 31% seen once. The material sequenced was cultured CD8+ T cells from PBMCs, taken from culture after CMV antigen stimulation. Receptor source: a human donor in good health (CMV status not recorded). Some clones in this sample may be carry-over from other donors' samples. Each CDR3 is given with its conserved first and last residue. The order of the fields is D gene, V gene, J gene, clone size, CDR3 protein, CDR3 DNA. D genes are given only for firm matches. For some rows the clone size is stated as once, few or many, or as a class when expanded; others skip it.

D gene: .; V gene: TRBV6-5; J gene: TRBJ1-1; clone size: many; CDR3 protein: CASSYSSGDTEAFF; CDR3 DNA: TGTGCCAGCAGTTACTCGTCGGGGGATACTGAAGCTTTCTTT
D gene: TRBD2; V gene: TRBV2; J gene: TRBJ2-3; clone size: few; CDR3 protein: CASSWSSGESTDTQYF; CDR3 DNA: TGTGCCAGCAGTTGGTCTAGCGGGGAGAGCACAGATACGCAGTATTTT
D gene: .; V gene: TRBV7-2; J gene: TRBJ1-5; clone size: few; CDR3 protein: CASSVEVGQPQHF; CDR3 DNA: TGTGCCAGCAGCGTAGAGGTGGGGCAGCCCCAGCATTTT
D gene: TRBD1; V gene: TRBV7-6; J gene: TRBJ2-1; clone size: few; CDR3 protein: CASSFLGQSLEGQFF; CDR3 DNA: TGTGCCAGCAGCTTTTTGGGACAGTCACTGGAAGGGCAGTTCTTC
D gene: .; V gene: TRBV19; J gene: TRBJ2-3; clone size: few; CDR3 protein: CASSTPGDTQYF; CDR3 DNA: TGTGCCAGTAGTACACCGGGGGATACGCAGTATTTT
D gene: .; V gene: TRBV15; J gene: TRBJ1-1; clone size: .; CDR3 protein: CATSTRNTEAFF; CDR3 DNA: TGTGCCACCAGCACGAGGAATACTGAAGCTTTCTTT
D gene: .; V gene: TRBV6-1; J gene: TRBJ2-1; clone size: few; CDR3 protein: CASSDWGVHEQFF; CDR3 DNA: TGTGCCAGCAGTGACTGGGGAGTACATGAGCAGTTCTTC
D gene: .; V gene: TRBV7-3; J gene: TRBJ2-1; clone size: .; CDR3 protein: CASSSGAPEQFF; CDR3 DNA: TGTGCCAGCAGCTCTGGGGCCCCCGAGCAGTTCTTC
D gene: .; V gene: TRBV19; J gene: TRBJ1-2; clone size: .; CDR3 protein: CASSMAVNYGYTF; CDR3 DNA: TGTGCCAGTAGTATGGCGGTTAACTATGGCTACACCTTC
D gene: TRBD2; V gene: TRBV27; J gene: TRBJ2-1; clone size: few; CDR3 protein: CASSLWGGEEQFF; CDR3 DNA: TGTGCCAGCAGTTTATGGGGAGGGGAAGAGCAGTTCTTC
D gene: .; V gene: TRBV6-5; J gene: TRBJ1-1; clone size: once; CDR3 protein: CASSYGVGSAGTEAFF; CDR3 DNA: TGTGCCAGCAGTTACGGGGTGGGGTCGGCAGGGACTGAAGCTTTCTTT
D gene: .; V gene: TRBV7-6; J gene: TRBJ2-7; clone size: few; CDR3 protein: CASSAGGGDSYEQYF; CDR3 DNA: TGTGCCAGCAGCGCGGGCGGGGGCGACTCCTACGAGCAGTACTTC
D gene: .; V gene: TRBV7-6; J gene: TRBJ1-3; clone size: .; CDR3 protein: CASSPREGLSGNTIYF; CDR3 DNA: TGTGCCAGCAGCCCACGAGAAGGGCTCTCTGGAAACACCATATATTTT
D gene: .; V gene: TRBV6-8; J gene: TRBJ1-5; clone size: .; CDR3 protein: CASSYALDQPQHF; CDR3 DNA: TGTGCCAGCAGTTACGCTCTTGATCAGCCCCAGCATTTT
D gene: TRBD1; V gene: TRBV12-3/TRBV12-4; J gene: TRBJ1-1; clone size: many; CDR3 protein: CASSLRRDRATEAFF; CDR3 DNA: TGTGCCAGCAGTCTCCGCCGGGACAGGGCGACTGAAGCTTTCTTT
D gene: .; V gene: TRBV27; J gene: TRBJ2-2; clone size: many; CDR3 protein: CASSSNGARELFF; CDR3 DNA: TGTGCCAGCAGTTCCAACGGGGCTAGGGAGCTGTTTTTT
D gene: .; V gene: TRBV19; J gene: TRBJ1-5; clone size: .; CDR3 protein: CASRAEEGNQPQHF; CDR3 DNA: TGTGCCAGTCGGGCCGAAGAGGGCAATCAGCCCCAGCATTTT
D gene: .; V gene: TRBV6-2/TRBV6-3; J gene: TRBJ2-3; clone size: .; CDR3 protein: CASSAGYTDTQYF; CDR3 DNA: TGTGCCAGCTCGGCGGGGTACACAGATACGCAGTATTTT
D gene: .; V gene: TRBV7-9; J gene: TRBJ2-2; clone size: many; CDR3 protein: CASSFQRANTGELFF; CDR3 DNA: TGTGCCAGCAGCTTCCAGCGGGCGAACACCGGGGAGCTGTTTTTT
D gene: TRBD2; V gene: TRBV7-6; J gene: TRBJ2-1; clone size: few; CDR3 protein: CASSPRVSGIEQFF; CDR3 DNA: TGTGCCAGCAGCCCCAGGGTTAGCGGGATTGAGCAGTTCTTC
D gene: .; V gene: TRBV2; J gene: TRBJ1-5; clone size: .; CDR3 protein: CASSEGGIWDGINQPQHF; CDR3 DNA: TGTGCCAGCAGTGAAGGAGGGATCTGGGATGGGATCAATCAGCCCCAGCATTTT
D gene: .; V gene: TRBV5-1; J gene: TRBJ2-1; clone size: .; CDR3 protein: CASSGVASSYNEQFF; CDR3 DNA: TGCGCCAGCAGCGGGGTTGCTAGCTCCTACAATGAGCAGTTCTTC
D gene: .; V gene: TRBV6-2/TRBV6-3; J gene: TRBJ1-4; clone size: .; CDR3 protein: CASSYSRRVREKLFF; CDR3 DNA: TGTGCCAGCAGTTACTCGAGGCGAGTCCGTGAAAAACTGTTTTTT
D gene: .; V gene: TRBV2; J gene: TRBJ1-2; clone size: few; CDR3 protein: CASLRPDRDYGYTF; CDR3 DNA: TGTGCCAGCCTCCGTCCAGACAGAGACTATGGCTACACCTTC
D gene: .; V gene: TRBV7-9; J gene: TRBJ2-1; clone size: few; CDR3 protein: CASSRPGREVYNEQFF; CDR3 DNA: TGTGCCAGCAGCCGCCCCGGAAGAGAAGTCTACAATGAGCAGTTCTTC
D gene: .; V gene: TRBV6-5; J gene: TRBJ1-2; clone size: .; CDR3 protein: CASSRDTNYGYTF; CDR3 DNA: TGTGCCAGCAGTAGGGACACCAACTATGGCTACACCTTC
D gene: .; V gene: TRBV18; J gene: TRBJ2-5; clone size: .; CDR3 protein: CASSPPPTDALYQETQYF; CDR3 DNA: TGTGCCAGCTCACCACCGCCCACCGACGCACTATACCAAGAGACCCAGTACTTC
D gene: TRBD2; V gene: TRBV29-1; J gene: TRBJ2-2; clone size: few; CDR3 protein: CSVLGGDTGELFF; CDR3 DNA: TGCAGCGTTTTGGGAGGGGACACCGGGGAGCTGTTTTTT
D gene: .; V gene: TRBV7-3; J gene: TRBJ2-1; clone size: few; CDR3 protein: CAREDRRGDEQFF; CDR3 DNA: TGTGCCCGGGAGGACAGGAGGGGCGATGAGCAGTTCTTC
D gene: TRBD2; V gene: TRBV27; J gene: TRBJ2-1; clone size: few; CDR3 protein: CASRGTRLNEQFF; CDR3 DNA: TGTGCCAGCAGGGGGACTAGACTTAATGAGCAGTTCTTC
D gene: .; V gene: TRBV24-1; J gene: TRBJ2-1; clone size: once; CDR3 protein: CATSDLEGEQFF; CDR3 DNA: TGTGCCACCAGTGATTTAGAGGGTGAGCAGTTCTTC
D gene: .; V gene: TRBV7-3; J gene: TRBJ1-6; clone size: few; CDR3 protein: CASSLSGGNPPLHF; CDR3 DNA: TGTGCCAGCAGCTTATCGGGTGGGAATCCACCCCTCCACTTT
D gene: TRBD1; V gene: TRBV19; J gene: TRBJ2-7; clone size: .; CDR3 protein: CASSIDRVRLPKPPLYEQYF; CDR3 DNA: TGTGCCAGTAGTATTGACAGGGTGAGGCTCCCTAAACCCCCCCTCTACGAGCAGTACTTC
D gene: .; V gene: TRBV19; J gene: TRBJ1-2; clone size: .; CDR3 protein: CASSPGVSWKAGYGYTF; CDR3 DNA: TGTGCCAGTAGTCCAGGGGTCTCTTGGAAAGCTGGCTATGGCTACACCTTC
D gene: .; V gene: TRBV6-1; J gene: TRBJ2-1; clone size: few; CDR3 protein: CASSPYEDLGEQFF; CDR3 DNA: TGTGCCAGCAGTCCCTACGAGGACTTAGGCGAGCAGTTCTTC
D gene: TRBD1; V gene: TRBV7-8; J gene: TRBJ2-5; clone size: many; CDR3 protein: CASSEGPGQGAGRETQYF; CDR3 DNA: TGTGCCAGCAGCGAGGGACCGGGACAGGGGGCCGGTAGGGAGACCCAGTACTTC
D gene: .; V gene: TRBV12-5; J gene: TRBJ2-7; clone size: few; CDR3 protein: CASGLDLQYF; CDR3 DNA: TGTGCTAGTGGTTTGGACCTCCAGTACTTC
D gene: .; V gene: TRBV4-1; J gene: TRBJ1-6; clone size: few; CDR3 protein: CASSQVSGANSPLHF; CDR3 DNA: TGCGCCAGCAGCCAAGTCTCAGGAGCAAATTCACCCCTCCACTTT
D gene: .; V gene: TRBV7-8; J gene: TRBJ1-2; clone size: few; CDR3 protein: CASSVGPNYGYTF; CDR3 DNA: TGTGCCAGCAGCGTAGGCCCGAACTATGGCTACACCTTC
D gene: .; V gene: TRBV12-3/TRBV12-4; J gene: TRBJ1-2; clone size: .; CDR3 protein: CASNPGGHGYTF; CDR3 DNA: TGTGCCAGCAATCCTGGGGGCCATGGCTACACCTTC
D gene: TRBD2; V gene: TRBV7-8; J gene: TRBJ2-5; clone size: many; CDR3 protein: CASSHRGASGGTQYF; CDR3 DNA: TGTGCCAGCAGCCACCGGGGGGCCAGCGGGGGGACCCAGTACTTC
D gene: .; V gene: TRBV29-1; J gene: TRBJ2-5; clone size: few; CDR3 protein: CSADAEINQETQYF; CDR3 DNA: TGCAGCGCAGACGCGGAGATAAACCAAGAGACCCAGTACTTC
D gene: .; V gene: TRBV7-6; J gene: TRBJ1-4; clone size: .; CDR3 protein: CASSLFEDLVVNEKLFF; CDR3 DNA: TGTGCCAGCAGCCTGTTTGAGGATCTAGTTGTTAATGAAAAACTGTTTTTT
D gene: .; V gene: TRBV28; J gene: TRBJ1-1; clone size: .; CDR3 protein: CASRLGHLTEAFF; CDR3 DNA: TGTGCCAGCAGACTGGGGCACTTGACTGAAGCTTTCTTT
D gene: TRBD1; V gene: TRBV6-1; J gene: TRBJ2-5; clone size: .; CDR3 protein: CTSSETGVWTQYF; CDR3 DNA: TGTACCAGCAGTGAAACAGGGGTGTGGACCCAGTACTTC
D gene: .; V gene: TRBV7-3; J gene: TRBJ1-1; clone size: many; CDR3 protein: CASSLNGGVMNTEAFF; CDR3 DNA: TGTGCCAGCAGCTTAAACGGGGGGGTCATGAACACTGAAGCTTTCTTT
D gene: .; V gene: TRBV7-8; J gene: TRBJ1-5; clone size: .; CDR3 protein: CASSPTQGPDQPQHF; CDR3 DNA: TGTGCCAGCAGCCCTACACAGGGTCCCGATCAGCCCCAGCATTTT
D gene: .; V gene: TRBV7-9; J gene: TRBJ1-1; clone size: few; CDR3 protein: CASSLESGRDTEAFF; CDR3 DNA: TGTGCCAGCAGCCTGGAATCGGGGCGGGACACTGAAGCTTTCTTT
D gene: TRBD1; V gene: TRBV9; J gene: TRBJ2-1; clone size: .; CDR3 protein: CASSARQGPYNEQFF; CDR3 DNA: TGTGCCAGCAGCGCTAGACAGGGGCCCTACAATGAGCAGTTCTTC
D gene: .; V gene: TRBV24-1; J gene: TRBJ1-5; clone size: .; CDR3 protein: CATSERRSDQPQHF; CDR3 DNA: TGTGCCACCAGTGAGCGTCGGAGCGATCAGCCCCAGCATTTT